Shown below are 23 T cell receptor beta chains from a single sample sequenced in a study of blood T cell repertoires in COVID-19. The data were produced by immunoSEQ multiplex PCR, yet TCRdb's version contains in-frame clones alone and is incomplete. The sample includes around 140,000 clones, roughly 86% of them seen just once. Sequencing was carried out using peripheral blood. Receptor source: a man between 65 and 85 years old with acute or convalescent COVID-19.

V gene TRBV19 combines with J gene TRBJ1-1, with D perhaps TRBD1 (6 bases). CDR1 and CDR2 (germline): LNHDA, SQIVND (reference sequence). The CDR3 spans 12 residues. V lost 8 bases, J lost 1 base, and 8 bases lay in between. The CDR3 region has the DNA TGTGCCAGTTTGGACAGGAACACTGAAGCTTTCTTT. Amino acid sequence: CASLDRNTEAFF.

The chain uses TRBV6-1 and TRBJ1-4; D is ambiguous. Germline values: CDR1 MNHNS, CDR2 SASEGT. The CDR3 sequence is 16 residues long. V was shortened by 4 bases and J by 0 bases, with 12 bases between the two germline ends. The DNA of the CDR3 is TGTGCCAGCAGTGTTAACAGCTTAACAACTAATGAAAAACTGTTTTTT. This encodes CASSVNSLTTNEKLFF.

The chain is built from TRBV24-1 and TRBJ1-3; possible D gene TRBD1, 5 bases. The CDR3 has 18 residues. CDR1 and CDR2 (germline): KGHDR, SFDVKD. Trimming removed 2 bases from V and 3 bases from J, with 19 bases in between. For the CDR3, the DNA is TGTGCCACCAGTGATTCCTCCGGTGGGCCCGGGGGTGGAAACACCATATATTTT. Protein sequence: CATSDSSGGPGGGNTIYF.

Only a few counts were recorded for this clone. The J gene is TRBJ2-3, the V gene TRBV29-1; D gene ambiguous. The CDR3 extends over 15 amino acids. CDR1 SQVTM and CDR2 ANQGSEA come from the germline V gene. Trimming pared 4 bases from V and 0 bases from J, leaving 14 bases between. CDR3 DNA: TGCAGCGTTGCCCACACCCTCCTTAGCACAGATACGCAGTATTTT. It is translated as CSVAHTLLSTDTQYF.

V gene TRBV6-1 combines with J gene TRBJ2-7; TRBD1 matches 8 bases. The CDR3 has 14 amino acids. From germline, CDR1 is MNHNS and CDR2 SASEGT. V lost 1 base, J lost 7 bases, and 6 bases stayed unmatched. The CDR3 DNA reads as TGTGCCAGCAGTGAAGGGCAGGGGGCGGGGGAGCAGTACTTC. Its protein is CASSEGQGAGEQYF.

The chain has TRBV27 and TRBJ2-6; 8 nucleotides line up with TRBD1. In germline, CDR1 is MNHEY, CDR2 SMNVEV (reference sequence). J gave up 0 bases and V 6 bases, and 10 bases lay outside the gene matches. The CDR3 loop spans 18 amino acids. The CDR3 DNA reads as TGTGCCAGCAGCAGTAGAGGACAGGGCCGCTCTGGGGCCAACGTCCTGACTTTC. Protein sequence: CASSSRGQGRSGANVLTF.

This chain connects TRBV6-5 to TRBJ2-7; TRBD2 aligns across 8 bases. V lost 0 bases to trimming and J lost 0 bases; unmatched junction nucleotides: 4. There are 16 residues in the CDR3. Germline CDR1 is MNHEY and CDR2 is SVGAGI. Here the CDR3 reads CASSYSGAGGSYEQYF. CDR3 sequence (DNA): TGTGCCAGCAGTTACTCGGGGGCGGGAGGCTCCTACGAGCAGTACTTC.

The chain uses TRBV19 and TRBJ2-4; D ambiguous. The CDR3 length is 14 residues. V lost 6 bases to trimming and J lost 7 bases, with 16 bases between them. From germline, CDR1 is LNHDA and CDR2 SQIVND (reference sequence). The chain's CDR3 is CASRETALGNIQYF. In nucleotides, the CDR3 is TGTGCCAGTAGGGAGACGGCCCTCGGGAACATTCAGTACTTC.

Concerning this clone: Other DNA sequences in the sample encode the same CDR3. The chain couples TRBV5-1 to TRBJ1-2; possibly TRBD1 for D (5 bases). This CDR3 has 13 amino acids. The germline V and J ends were trimmed by 4 bases and 5 bases, with 12 bases remaining between them. Germline V gives CDR1 SGHRS, CDR2 YFSETQ. The CDR3 is CASSPDSNYGYTF. The CDR3 nucleotides read TGCGCCAGCAGCCCCGACAGCAATTATGGCTACACCTTC.

This chain joins TRBV7-9 and TRBJ2-6; D remains unclear. V was pared by 7 bases and J by 4 bases, with 11 bases between. This CDR3 has 14 amino acids. The germline V gene encodes CDR1 SEHNR and CDR2 FQNEAQ (reference sequence). The CDR3 loop is CASIRSSGANVLTF. The CDR3 DNA reads TGTGCCAGCATCCGGAGTTCCGGGGCCAACGTCCTGACTTTC.

V usage is TRBV9 and J usage is TRBJ2-7; TRBD1 matches 7 bases. Looked up from germline, CDR1 is SGDLS and CDR2 is YYNGEE. The CDR3 length is 14 residues. J was trimmed by 6 bases and V by 0 bases; bases with no gene match: 6. CDR3 DNA: TGTGCCAGCAGCGTAGGGGGGACAGCTTTCGAGCAGTACTTC. It translates to CASSVGGTAFEQYF.

This clone was observed once. The chain carries TRBV3-1 (or the pseudogene TRBV3-2) and TRBJ2-3; 9 nucleotides agree with TRBD2. V lost 0 bases, J lost 5 bases, and 6 bases stayed unmatched. The CDR3 spans 16 residues. Germline V gene sequence: CDR1 LGHDT, CDR2 YNNKEL (reference sequence). CDR3 loop: CASSQELAGGQDTQYF. CDR3 nucleotides: TGTGCCAGCAGCCAAGAGCTGGCGGGGGGGCAAGATACGCAGTATTTT.

This clone was detected once. The rearrangement links TRBV5-1 to TRBJ1-2; 7 nucleotides agree with TRBD1. This CDR3 is built from 15 residues. V shed 5 bases and J 2 bases; nucleotides not matched to a gene: 9. The germline CDR1 and CDR2 sequences are SGHRS and YFSETQ. The DNA of the CDR3 is TGCGCCAGCAGACAGATTACAGGGGACAACTATGGCTACACCTTC. Amino acids: CASRQITGDNYGYTF. Together with reference TRBV5-1 and TRBJ1-2, the CDR3 gives the full variable domain: KAGVTQTPRYLIKTRGQQVTLSCSPISGHRSVSWYQQTPGQGLQFLFEYFSETQRNKGNFPGRFSGRQFSNSRSEMNVSTLELGDSALYLCASRQITGDNYGYTFGSGTRLTVV.

The chain carries TRBV18 and TRBJ1-1, with 9 bases fitting TRBD1. The CDR3 runs 14 residues. Trimming at V came to 4 bases and at J to 4 bases, leaving 4 bases not matched to a gene. Germline loops: CDR1 KGHSH, CDR2 LQKENI. Written as DNA, the CDR3 is TGTGCCAGCTCACTCGGGACAGGGTCCACTGAAGCTTTCTTT. Protein product: CASSLGTGSTEAFF.

The rearrangement links TRBV2 to TRBJ1-1; D perhaps matches TRBD1 (6 bases). Looked up from germline, CDR1 is SNHLY and CDR2 is FYNNEI. CDR3 length equals 16 residues. The V gene lost 3 bases and the J gene lost 0 bases, with 14 bases spanning the gap. The CDR3 loop is CASSDWGGTVNTEAFF. Written as DNA, the CDR3 is TGTGCCAGCAGTGATTGGGGGGGCACTGTGAACACTGAAGCTTTCTTT.

The chain carries TRBV5-1 and TRBJ2-4; 9 bases fit TRBD2. J gave up 0 bases and V 0 bases, and 4 bases lay outside the gene matches. The CDR3 is made up of 17 amino acids. Germline CDR1 and CDR2: SGHRS and YFSETQ. CDR3 DNA: TGCGCCAGCAGCTTGGGAGGGACTAGCTCAGCCAAAAACATTCAGTACTTC. Encoded protein: CASSLGGTSSAKNIQYF.

This clone was found once. The DNA of the CDR3 is TGTGCCAGCAGTCTACTGGGACAGGGCCCCATCGAAAAACTGTTTTTT. Amino acids: CASSLLGQGPIEKLFF. The chain employs TRBV28 and TRBJ1-4; 9 bases are a match to TRBD1. Trimming cost V 5 bases and J 8 bases; bases outside gene matches: 12. The V gene's germline CDR1 is MDHEN and CDR2 SYDVKM. This CDR3 spans 16 amino acids.

This chain connects TRBV5-1 to TRBJ1-5, with 12 bases aligning to TRBD1. The length of the CDR3 is 14 residues. CDR1 SGHRS and CDR2 YFSETQ come from the germline V gene. V lost 5 bases and J lost 6; bases outside the gene matches: 3. CDR3 region: CASRGQGAGQPQHF. In DNA, the CDR3 is TGCGCCAGCAGGGGACAGGGGGCGGGTCAGCCCCAGCATTTT.

This chain connects TRBV11-2 to TRBJ2-7, with 9 bases fitting TRBD1. Germline-derived CDR1 and CDR2 are SGHAT and FQNNGV. J was trimmed by 3 bases and V by 5 bases; bases with no gene match: 8. The CDR3 covers 15 residues. Here the CDR3 DNA reads TGTGCCAGCAGCCTCAGGGGGACAGGGTTCTACGAGCAGTACTTC. Translated: CASSLRGTGFYEQYF. The full variable domain, its missing parts supplied by reference TRBV11-2 and TRBJ2-7, is EAGVAQSPRYKIIEKRQSVAFWCNPISGHATLYWYQQILGQGPKLLIQFQNNGVVDDSQLPKDRFSAERLKGVDSTLKIQPAKLEDSAVYLCASSLRGTGFYEQYFGPGTRLTVT.

V gene TRBV24-1 combines with J gene TRBJ2-1, with a possible D match to TRBD1 (6 bases). The CDR3 is 17 amino acids. The V gene lost 7 bases and the J gene lost 0 bases, with 18 bases spanning the gap. Germline lookup yields CDR1 KGHDR and CDR2 SFDVKD. The CDR3 nucleotides are TGTGCCACCAGCCGATTTGGCCAGGGGAGCTCCTACAATGAGCAGTTCTTC. It codes for CATSRFGQGSSYNEQFF.

The chain joins TRBV5-5 to TRBJ2-5; 7 nucleotides match TRBD2. J lost 1 base, V lost 4 bases, and 4 bases had no gene match. CDR3 size: 14 residues. From germline, CDR1 is SGHKS and CDR2 YYEKEE (reference sequence). The CDR3 region is CASSRDYFQETQYF. The CDR3 nucleotides are TGTGCCAGCAGCAGGGACTATTTCCAAGAGACCCAGTACTTC.

The sample holds one count of this clone. J is TRBJ1-1 and V is TRBV4-2; the D is unclear. The CDR3 covers 13 residues. The ends were cut back, 0 bases at V and 4 bases at J, with 6 bases in the middle. Germline CDR1 reads LGHNA; CDR2 reads YNFKEQ. CDR3 region: CASSQDLGTEAFF. CDR3 DNA: TGTGCCAGCAGCCAAGATCTCGGCACTGAAGCTTTCTTT.

This clone was seen more than once but under ten times. The V call is TRBV19, the J call TRBJ1-2, with D maybe TRBD1 (6 bases). V lost 7 bases to trimming and J lost 3 bases, with 12 bases between them. The CDR3 length is 13 residues. CDR1 is LNHDA, CDR2 SQIVND, per germline (reference sequence). In DNA form, the CDR3 reads TGTGCCAGTACGGAGGACAGATACTATGGCTACACCTTC. Translating gives CASTEDRYYGYTF. Combining the CDR3 with reference TRBV19 and TRBJ1-2 gives the whole variable domain DGGITQSPKYLFRKEGQNVTLSCEQNLNHDAMYWYRQDPGQGLRLIYYSQIVNDFQKGDIAEGYSVSREKKESFPLTVTSAQKNPTAFYLCASTEDRYYGYTFGSGTRLTVV.